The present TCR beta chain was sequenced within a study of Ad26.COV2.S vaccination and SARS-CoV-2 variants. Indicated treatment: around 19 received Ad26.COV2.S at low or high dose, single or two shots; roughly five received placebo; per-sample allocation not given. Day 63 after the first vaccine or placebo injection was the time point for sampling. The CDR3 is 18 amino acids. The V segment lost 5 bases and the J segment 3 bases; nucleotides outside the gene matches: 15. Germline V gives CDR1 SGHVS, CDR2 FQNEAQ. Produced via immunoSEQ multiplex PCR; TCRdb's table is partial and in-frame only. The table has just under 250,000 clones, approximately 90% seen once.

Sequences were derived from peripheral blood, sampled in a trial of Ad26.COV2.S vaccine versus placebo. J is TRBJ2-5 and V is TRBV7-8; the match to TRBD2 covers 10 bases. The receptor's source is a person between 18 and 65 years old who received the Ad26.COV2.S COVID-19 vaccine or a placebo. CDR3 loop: CASSRFPRGLAGEETQYF. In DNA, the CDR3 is TGTGCCAGCAGCCGGTTCCCCCGGGGGCTAGCGGGAGAAGAGACCCAGTACTTC.